This TCR beta chain appears in the sequencing data of a study of cytomegalovirus exposure and HLA in healthy donors. The study, taken as a whole, reports: Further analysis, carried out later, found HLA-associated TCR beta chains more clonally expanded than equally common other chains. In a later analysis, most CMV-associated TCR beta chains appeared HLA-restricted. Later findings reportedly placed an Asian-associated ancestry cluster below the approximately 620-donor mean for N-insertions.

Use of 60 Vbeta and 13 Jbeta primers characterized the PCR. Original data processing: There were about 80 million unique TCR beta chains by a later count, and approximately 11 million of them were shared. Clones were sequenced by immunoSEQ multiplex PCR, and TCRdb holds only the in-frame ones, with some missing. V and J calls and clone size follow that table, whereas D and trimming were derived from the DNA. The sample yields about 150,000 clones, 65% to 85% seen once. As concerns this clone: Its matching antigen is unknown.

CDR1 is SGHRS, CDR2 YFSETQ, per germline. Trimming pared 8 bases from V and 0 bases from J, leaving 21 bases between. The CDR3 totals 18 residues. The sample comprised PBMCs. The chain has TRBV5-1 and TRBJ2-6, with D maybe TRBD1 (6 bases). The source of this sequence is a young man in good health and CMV-seronegative. CDR3 nucleotides: TGCGCCAGTCGGACAGCGACGATAACTAGCTCTGGGGCCAACGTCCTGACTTTC. The encoded protein is CASRTATITSSGANVLTF.